This section outlines one T cell receptor beta chain sequence together with its context. Its antigen remains unidentified. TCR beta VDJ and CDR3 were profiled, and genomic DNA was the template. TCRdb analysed the reads with MiXCR anew, one entry per CDR3 protein. The table records about 180,000 distinct CDR3 sequences, around half of them present only once. The data derive from a study of CD8+CD57+ T cells in acquired aplastic anemia. Study results and limitations: The study identified around 28 CD8+ CDR3 sequences shared by patients and controls.

The V gene's germline CDR1 is SGHTA and CDR2 FQGNSA. This CDR3 is built from 13 residues. Between the trimmed V and J ends, which lost 5 bases and 7 bases, there was a span of 9 bases. CD8+CD57+ cell expansion had been shown by flow cytometry in patients chosen for sequencing. Among the patients, none had received any therapy at the time of blood sampling. Sequencing input: sorted CD4+, CD8+, or CD8+CD57+ T cells (not recorded which) from PBMCs. This chain links TRBV7-2 with TRBJ1-6; no reliable D call. The clonotype was recovered from a human donor with aplastic anemia. CDR3 nucleotide sequence: TGTGCCAGCAGCCCAAACGCAAATTCACCCCTCCACTTT. The encoded protein is CASSPNANSPLHF. Filled out from reference TRBV7-2 and TRBJ1-6, the complete variable domain reads GAGVSQSPSNKVTEKGKDVELRCDPISGHTALYWYRQSLGQGLEFLIYFQGNSAPDKSGLPSDRFSAERTGGSVSTLTIQRTQQEDSAVYLCASSPNANSPLHFGNGTRLTVT.